These T cell receptor beta chains were read from a single sample in a study of cytotoxic CD8 clonotypes in ibrutinib-treated CLL. Libraries were prepared by immunoSEQ multiplex PCR; TCRdb keeps only in-frame clonotypes and omits some of them. Here the sample spans about 49,000 clones, approximately 53% being singletons. Sequenced material: PBMCs, taken after 12 months of ibrutinib treatment. The receptors derive from a human donor with chronic lymphocytic leukemia. CDR3s include the opening cysteine and the closing phenylalanine or tryptophan. A D gene is named only where the DNA matches it firmly. Clone size is given for some rows only: seen once, a few or many times, or a class if the clone is expanded.

V gene	clone size	D gene	J gene	CDR3 DNA	CDR3 protein
TRBV28	.	.	TRBJ1-1	TGTGCCAGCAGGCTCAAGGGTAACCCTGAAGCTTTCTTT	CASRLKGNPEAFF
TRBV4-1	.	TRBD2	TRBJ2-5	TGCGCCAGCAGCCAAGATAGCGGGAGGGCCGGCGGGGAGACCCAGTACTTC	CASSQDSGRAGGETQYF
TRBV29-1	.	.	TRBJ2-1	TGCAGCGTTGAGGAGACGGCCTACAATGAGCAGTTCTTC	CSVEETAYNEQFF
TRBV9	once	.	TRBJ2-5	TGTGCCAGCAGCGTAGGCCAAGAGACCCAGTACTTC	CASSVGQETQYF
TRBV7-8	once	.	TRBJ2-1	TGTGCCAGCAGCTTACCGCGGAATGAGCAGTTCTTC	CASSLPRNEQFF
TRBV6-4	few	.	TRBJ1-5	TGTGCCAGCAGCTCTTTATTGGACAATCAGCCCCAGCATTTT	CASSSLLDNQPQHF
TRBV4-1	.	TRBD1	TRBJ2-7	TGCGCCAGCAGCTTTGCCCGGACAGGGGGCGCGGAGTACGAGCAGTACTTC	CASSFARTGGAEYEQYF
TRBV6-6	.	.	TRBJ1-1	TGTGCCAGCAGTTACGGACAGAACACTGAAGCTTTCTTT	CASSYGQNTEAFF
TRBV6-4	.	.	TRBJ2-1	TGTGCCAGCAGTGACGACATGAGCTCCTACAATGAGCAGTTCTTC	CASSDDMSSYNEQFF
TRBV18	.	TRBD2	TRBJ2-1	TGTGCCAGCTCACCACTGTCTAGCGGGAGTGGTGAGCAGTTCTTC	CASSPLSSGSGEQFF
TRBV7-9	.	.	TRBJ1-1	TGTGCCAGCAGCCCAACGGGGGGATGGAACACTGAAGCTTTCTTT	CASSPTGGWNTEAFF
TRBV19	.	.	TRBJ2-2	TGTGCCAGCCGACAGATAGGGAACACCGGGGAGCTGTTTTTT	CASRQIGNTGELFF
TRBV6-6	.	.	TRBJ2-7	TGTGCCAGCAACATCGGGTCTTCCTATGGAAACGAGCAGTACTTC	CASNIGSSYGNEQYF
TRBV27	.	TRBD1	TRBJ1-4	TGTGCCAGCAGTGGCCTTGGGACAGGGGTTGAAAAACTGTTTTTT	CASSGLGTGVEKLFF
TRBV6-1	.	.	TRBJ1-5	TGTGCCAGCGCCCGGAAGAGCGGGAATCAGCCCCAGCATTTT	CASARKSGNQPQHF
TRBV27	.	TRBD2	TRBJ2-1	TGTGCCAGCACCCGGACTAGCGGAGCCTACAATGAGCAGTTCTTC	CASTRTSGAYNEQFF
TRBV11-1	.	.	TRBJ2-1	TGTGCCAGCAGCTCCACGGGCCTTTTCTTCAATGAGCAGTTCTTC	CASSSTGLFFNEQFF
TRBV10-3	few	TRBD2	TRBJ2-1	TGTGCCATCAGTGAGTCACCTAGCGGGAGGTTAAATGAGCAGTTCTTC	CAISESPSGRLNEQFF